This T cell receptor (beta chain) was found in a study of blood T cell repertoires in COVID-19. The overall study: Donors in the United States, Italy and Spain gave samples during acute or convalescent COVID-19.

In the authors' workflow: Estimation of nucleated cell counts was performed using reference gene primer amplification. The table came from immunoSEQ multiplex PCR; TCRdb's copy has only in-frame clones and leaves some out. V and J calls plus clone size are reproduced from that table; the DNA served to infer D and trimming. The data contain around 90,000 clones, 87% of them singletons. Germline V gene sequence: CDR1 MGHRA, CDR2 YSYEKL. CDR3 length: 15 residues. V dropped 1 base and J dropped 14 bases, with 18 bases sitting between them. Specimen: peripheral blood. This chain connects TRBV4-1 to TRBJ1-6; D gene unclear. The sequence was obtained from a male donor with acute or convalescent COVID-19. CDR3: CASSQASPPGFSLHF. CDR3 in DNA: TGCGCCAGCAGCCAAGCCTCCCCCCCCGGTTTTTCCCTCCACTTT.